This T cell receptor (beta chain) was obtained from a study of response to subunit inactivated influenza vaccine. This CDR3 contains 17 residues. Germline trimming cut 6 bases from V and 2 bases from J; bases unmatched to any gene: 8. Looked up from germline, CDR1 is MNHNS and CDR2 is SASEGT. One entry per CDR3 protein results from TCRdb running MiXCR on the RT-PCR reads. The sample consists of some 200,000 distinct CDR3 sequences, less than 15% of them appearing once. These data also featured in a second study, about T cells expressing NK-cell markers. That source adds: UMIs were included in TCR beta cDNA generated by 5'RACE template switching. All TCR beta repertoires analysed originated from sorted CD3+CD56+NKG2C+, CD3+CD56+NKG2C- and CD3+CD56-NKG2C+ T cells. Dominant NKG2C+ clonotypes in about six donors made up roughly 1.0-8% of CD8+ T cells. The same clonotypes also predominated in the CD3+CD56-NKG2C+ fraction of several donors.

This TCR was recovered from a man aged 50-59 years who received an inactivated influenza vaccine. Sequencing was performed on CD8+ T cells sorted from PBMCs, taken less than 13 days after vaccination. The rearrangement uses TRBV6-1 and TRBJ2-6, with TRBD1 matching over 9 bases. CDR3 amino acids: CASRATGTGTGANVLTF. CDR3 nucleotides: TGTGCCAGCAGAGCGACCGGGACAGGGACTGGGGCCAACGTCCTGACTTTC.